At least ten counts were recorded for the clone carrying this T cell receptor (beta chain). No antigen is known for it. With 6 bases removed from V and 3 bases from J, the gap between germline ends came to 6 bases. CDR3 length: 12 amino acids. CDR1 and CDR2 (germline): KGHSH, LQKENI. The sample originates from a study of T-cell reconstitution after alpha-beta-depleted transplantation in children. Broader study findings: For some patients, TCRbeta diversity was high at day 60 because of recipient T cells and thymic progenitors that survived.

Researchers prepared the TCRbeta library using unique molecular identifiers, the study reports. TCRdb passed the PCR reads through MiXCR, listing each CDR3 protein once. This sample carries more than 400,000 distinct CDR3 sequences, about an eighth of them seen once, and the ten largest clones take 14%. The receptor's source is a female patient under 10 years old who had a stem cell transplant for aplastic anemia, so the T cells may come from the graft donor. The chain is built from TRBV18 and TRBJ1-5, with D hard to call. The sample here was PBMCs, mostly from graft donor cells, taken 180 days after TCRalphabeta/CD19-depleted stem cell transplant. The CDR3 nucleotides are TGTGCCAGCTCTAGTAACAATCAGCCCCAGCATTTT. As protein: CASSSNNQPQHF.